The 30 T cell receptor beta chains reported below all come from one sample, sequenced in a study of Ad26.COV2.S vaccination and SARS-CoV-2 variants. Data came from immunoSEQ multiplex PCR; TCRdb stores just in-frame clones and leaves some out. The sample lists about 480,000 clones, approximately 88% occurring once. The sample's treatment: some 20 received Ad26.COV2.S at low or high dose, single or two shots; five or six received placebo; per-sample allocation not given. Material that was analyzed had been drawn on day 63 after the first vaccine or placebo injection. The sequenced sample was peripheral blood, obtained in a trial of Ad26.COV2.S vaccine versus placebo. Source of these receptors: a person between 18 and 60 years old who received the Ad26.COV2.S COVID-19 vaccine or a placebo.

This clone was observed a few times. The V call is TRBV10-1, the J call TRBJ1-1; D not certain. The CDR3 is made up of 12 amino acids. Germline values: CDR1 WNHNN, CDR2 SYGVQD (reference sequence). V lost 3 bases, J lost 7 bases, and 9 bases lay in between. CDR3 DNA: TGCGCCAGCAGTGACTGGGAGATTGAAGCTTTCTTT. As protein: CASSDWEIEAFF.

The V call is TRBV27, the J call TRBJ2-7; D is unclear. Germline V gene sequence: CDR1 MNHEY, CDR2 SMNVEV (reference sequence). V dropped 10 bases and J dropped 5 bases, with 21 bases sitting between them. The CDR3 extends over 14 amino acids. The CDR3 coding sequence is TGTGCCACCAAAGTGACGCAGGCTTGGAACGAGCAGTACTTC. It codes for CATKVTQAWNEQYF.

The gene calls are TRBV21-1 and TRBJ1-5; the table assigns TRBD1, which was not confirmed against the DNA. TRBV21-1 has pseudogene status. The CDR3 has 14 residues. CDR3 bases: TGTGCCAGCAGCAAAGGGGCTAGCAATCAGCCCCAGCATTTT. This codes for CASSKGASNQPQHF.

This chain links TRBV7-9 with TRBJ2-1, with 14 bases aligning to TRBD2. The CDR3 runs 17 residues. Trimming at V came to 3 bases and at J to 7 bases, leaving 8 bases not matched to a gene. Germline V CDR1 and CDR2: SEHNR, FQNEAQ (reference sequence). The CDR3 is CASSLGTSGRLGNEQFF. In DNA form, the CDR3 reads TGTGCCAGCAGCTTGGGGACTAGCGGGAGACTCGGGAATGAGCAGTTCTTC. Full variable domain (rest looked up from reference TRBV7-9 and TRBJ2-1): DTGVSQNPRHKITKRGQNVTFRCDPISEHNRLYWYRQTLGQGPEFLTYFQNEAQLEKSRLLSDRFSAERPKGSFSTLEIQRTEQGDSAMYLCASSLGTSGRLGNEQFFGPGTRLTVL.

This rearrangement joins TRBV19 to TRBJ2-2, with 7 bases lining up with TRBD1. The germline gives CDR1 LNHDA, CDR2 SQIVND (reference sequence). This CDR3 is 13 amino acids long. After removal of 6 bases from V and 8 bases from J, the junction contained 6 bases not matched to a gene. CDR3 bases: TGTGCCAGTAGATGGACAGGAAGGGGGGAGCTGTTTTTT. It encodes CASRWTGRGELFF.

The rearrangement joins TRBV27 to TRBJ1-6; D might be TRBD1 (6 bases). CDR1 is MNHEY, CDR2 SMNVEV, per germline (reference sequence). The CDR3 has 15 residues. The V gene lost 2 bases and the J gene lost 7 bases, with 12 bases spanning the gap. The CDR3, as DNA: TGTGCCAGCAGTTTAGGGGGCGGATCGAATTCACCCCTCCACTTT. It codes for CASSLGGGSNSPLHF.

This clone has a single count. The genes are TRBV7-3 and TRBJ2-1, with D possibly TRBD1 on 5 matching bases. This CDR3 is 14 amino acids long. Between the trimmed V and J ends, which lost 1 base and 9 bases, there was a span of 13 bases. Germline CDR1 is SGHTA and CDR2 is FQGTGA. The CDR3 DNA is TGTGCCAGCAGCTTAAAACAGGTGGAAGGTGAGCAGTTCTTC. This codes for CASSLKQVEGEQFF.

This chain links TRBV18 with TRBJ2-2; the D gene is possibly TRBD1 (6 bases). Trimming left V 4 bases short and J 4 bases short, with 13 bases between. CDR3 length: 15 amino acids. The germline V gene has CDR1 KGHSH and CDR2 LQKENI. The CDR3 region is CASSLQQGSTGELFF. The CDR3 bases are TGTGCCAGCTCACTCCAACAGGGTTCCACCGGGGAGCTGTTTTTT.

The chain employs TRBV5-1 and TRBJ1-2, with 8 bases matching TRBD1. Trimming took 4 bases from V and 4 from J; bases not matched to a gene: 6. CDR3 length: 14 residues. The germline gives CDR1 SGHRS, CDR2 YFSETQ. CDR3 in amino acids: CASSPGQGGYGYTF. CDR3 nucleotide sequence: TGCGCCAGCAGCCCCGGACAGGGCGGCTATGGCTACACCTTC.

The chain has TRBV20-1 and TRBJ2-4, with D possibly TRBD1 on 5 matching bases. V lost 6 bases and J 6 bases, leaving 9 bases between the germline ends. Germline assignment: CDR1 DFQATT and CDR2 SNEGSKA (reference sequence). This CDR3 has 11 residues. The CDR3 coding sequence is TGCAGTGCCCCAGGGTTAAACATTCAGTACTTC. Translated, it gives CSAPGLNIQYF.

Here the CDR3 DNA reads TGTGCCTCCCGGGGGGGACTAGCGGGAGCCTCCTACGAGCAGTACTTC. It encodes CASRGGLAGASYEQYF. The chain carries TRBV7-2 and TRBJ2-7; the match to TRBD2 covers 14 bases. Per germline, CDR1 SGHTA and CDR2 FQGNSA. V shed 11 bases, J shed 0 bases, and the junction held 9 bases outside the gene matches. The CDR3 is 16 amino acids. The whole variable domain, filled in from reference TRBV7-2 and TRBJ2-7, reads GAGVSQSPSNKVTEKGKDVELRCDPISGHTALYWYRQSLGQGLEFLIYFQGNSAPDKSGLPSDRFSAERTGGSVSTLTIQRTQQEDSAVYLCASRGGLAGASYEQYFGPGTRLTVT.

J is TRBJ2-1 and V is TRBV18; a weak D match, TRBD1 (6 bases). The CDR3 totals 18 residues. The V end lost 4 bases, the J end lost 6 bases, and 25 bases lay between the germline ends. CDR1 and CDR2 (germline): KGHSH, LQKENI. CDR3 residues: CASSLRPPRGGITNEQFF. For the CDR3, the DNA is TGTGCCAGCTCACTACGCCCCCCGAGAGGGGGAATTACCAATGAGCAGTTCTTC.

The chain links TRBV20-1 to TRBJ2-7; D possibly corresponds to TRBD2 (6 bases). Germline lookup yields CDR1 DFQATT and CDR2 SNEGSKA (reference sequence). CDR3 length: 11 amino acids. The germline V and J ends were trimmed by 6 bases and 2 bases, with 8 bases remaining between them. CDR3 residues: CSATGAYEQYF. The CDR3 coding sequence is TGCAGTGCCACGGGGGCCTACGAGCAGTACTTC.

The chain combines TRBV28 with TRBJ1-5, with TRBD1 identical over 11 bases. The germline V gene encodes CDR1 MDHEN and CDR2 SYDVKM. This CDR3 comprises 15 residues. Trimming cost V 5 bases and J 6 bases; bases outside gene matches: 6. DNA for the CDR3: TGTGCCAGCAGTAAGGGACAGGGGGTTGGTCAGCCCCAGCATTTT. Its translation: CASSKGQGVGQPQHF.

The J gene is TRBJ2-3, the V gene TRBV6-6; no clear D. The CDR3 spans 13 residues. Trimming pared 7 bases from V and 3 bases from J, leaving 11 bases between. From germline, CDR1 is MNHNY and CDR2 SVGAGI (reference sequence). The CDR3 is CASTLVRTDTQYF. CDR3 bases: TGTGCCAGCACCCTCGTTCGTACAGATACGCAGTATTTT.

The DNA for the CDR3 is TGTGCCAGCAGTGTTCTTACTGGGGCCAACGTCCTGACTTTC. This sequence encodes CASSVLTGANVLTF. The rearrangement joins TRBV2 to TRBJ2-6; D call uncertain. V dropped 4 bases and J dropped 2 bases, with 6 bases sitting between them. The germline CDR1 and CDR2 sequences are SNHLY and FYNNEI. CDR3 length: 14 amino acids.

The chain is built from TRBV12-3 or TRBV12-4 and TRBJ1-5; no reliable D call. The CDR3 runs 13 residues. V was shortened by 2 bases and J by 6 bases, with 8 bases between the two germline ends. Here the CDR3 DNA reads TGTGCCAGCAGTTTAAGGGATGCTCAGCCCCAGCATTTT. Its protein product is CASSLRDAQPQHF.

The genes are TRBV10-3 and TRBJ1-2; perhaps TRBD1 as D (5 bases). V was pared by 10 bases and J by 1 base, with 13 bases between. CDR1 ENHRY and CDR2 SYGVKD come from the germline V gene. The CDR3 runs to 13 residues. CDR3 residues: CARMDTINYGYTF. DNA of the CDR3: TGTGCCAGGATGGACACGATTAACTATGGCTACACCTTC.

The count of this clone is one. The chain employs TRBV11-2 and TRBJ1-2; D possibly corresponds to TRBD1 (6 bases). CDR1 is SGHAT and CDR2 is FQNNGV in the germline V gene. V lost 8 bases and J lost 4, with 23 bases in between. The CDR3 consists of 16 residues. CDR3 amino acids: CASAGATKTLGYGYTF. CDR3 in DNA: TGTGCCAGCGCGGGGGCCACTAAAACCTTGGGCTATGGCTACACCTTC.

The chain carries TRBV7-2 and TRBJ2-7; 9 nucleotides match TRBD2. J lost 4 bases, V lost 6 bases, and 7 bases had no gene match. The CDR3 runs 14 residues. Germline V gives CDR1 SGHTA, CDR2 FQGNSA. The CDR3 loop reads CASSPSGKGYEQYF. The CDR3 DNA is TGTGCCAGCAGTCCTAGCGGGAAGGGGTACGAGCAGTACTTC.

CDR3 DNA sequence: TGTGCTTTATCGGCTTGGCTAGCGGGAGATAACCAAGAGACCCAGTACTTC. Translating it yields CALSAWLAGDNQETQYF. This chain connects TRBV30 to TRBJ2-5; 10 positions agree with TRBD2. The CDR3 is made up of 17 amino acids. In germline, CDR1 is GTSNPN, CDR2 SVGIG (reference sequence).

This chain uses TRBV28 with TRBJ2-4; no clear D gene. V shed 4 bases and J shed 0 bases, with 19 bases lying between them. Germline lookup yields CDR1 MDHEN and CDR2 SYDVKM. The CDR3 has 18 amino acids. The CDR3 nucleotides are TGTGCCAGCAGTTCCCTCCTTACCCGACTCCTAGCCAAAAACATTCAGTACTTC. Amino acid sequence: CASSSLLTRLLAKNIQYF. The entire variable domain, with the rest obtained from reference TRBV28 and TRBJ2-4, is as follows: DVKVTQSSRYLVKRTGEKVFLECVQDMDHENMFWYRQDPGLGLRLIYFSYDVKMKEKGDIPEGYSVSREKKERFSLILESASTNQTSMYLCASSSLLTRLLAKNIQYFGAGTRLSVL.

This chain connects TRBV2 to TRBJ1-2; 7 bases are shared with TRBD1. J was trimmed by 5 bases and V by 0 bases; bases with no gene match: 6. The CDR3 has 15 amino acids. Per germline, CDR1 SNHLY and CDR2 FYNNEI. CDR3 sequence (DNA): TGTGCCAGCAGTGAAGCAAGGGACAGACCTTATGGCTACACCTTC. This sequence encodes CASSEARDRPYGYTF.

This sequence joins TRBV5-1 and TRBJ2-1, with D perhaps matching TRBD2 (5 bases). In germline, CDR1 is SGHRS, CDR2 YFSETQ. This CDR3 is 14 amino acids long. Trimming shortened V by 4 bases and J by 1 base, and 9 bases separated the two germline ends. This chain's CDR3 is CASSQRSSYNEQFF. In DNA, the CDR3 is TGCGCCAGCAGCCAGCGGAGTTCCTACAATGAGCAGTTCTTC.

V usage is TRBV2 and J usage is TRBJ2-3, with TRBD1 as a possible D gene (7 bases). V lost 4 bases, J lost 5 bases, and 16 bases lay in between. There are 15 residues in the CDR3. Germline V lookup: CDR1 SNHLY, CDR2 FYNNEI. Written as DNA, the CDR3 is TGTGCCAGCAGTGTATTGGCAGGGGGGTTAGATACGCAGTATTTT. Residues: CASSVLAGGLDTQYF.

This chain uses TRBV9 with TRBJ2-5; no clear D gene. The V end was cut by 3 bases, the J end by 5 bases, with 14 bases between. The germline V gene has CDR1 SGDLS and CDR2 YYNGEE. This CDR3 spans 14 amino acids. The CDR3 DNA follows: TGTGCCAGCAGCGCAACACCCCTTTTTGAGACCCAGTACTTC. This sequence encodes CASSATPLFETQYF. The full variable domain, its missing parts supplied by reference TRBV9 and TRBJ2-5, is DSGVTQTPKHLITATGQRVTLRCSPRSGDLSVYWYQQSLDQGLQFLIQYYNGEERAKGNILERFSAQQFPDLHSELNLSSLELGDSALYFCASSATPLFETQYFGPGTRLLVL.

The rearrangement uses TRBV6-5 and TRBJ2-5, with 14 bases lining up with TRBD2. Germline CDR1 is MNHEY and CDR2 is SVGAGI. This CDR3 is 15 amino acids long. After removal of 4 bases from V and 4 bases from J, the junction contained 2 bases not matched to a gene. CDR3 nucleotide sequence: TGTGCCAGCAGTTGGGGACTAGCGGGAGTAGAGACCCAGTACTTC. Amino acids: CASSWGLAGVETQYF.

The chain couples TRBV19 to TRBJ1-2, with 9 positions matching TRBD1. After removal of 4 bases from V and 8 bases from J, the junction contained 14 bases not matched to a gene. Germline loops: CDR1 LNHDA, CDR2 SQIVND (reference sequence). The CDR3 is 16 amino acids. The CDR3 DNA is TGTGCCAGTAGTACCGACTCGGGACAGGGCTCTCAGGGCTACACCTTC. Its translation is CASSTDSGQGSQGYTF.

This sequence joins TRBV7-8 and TRBJ2-4; tentative D call: TRBD2 (5 bases). V was cut by 3 bases and J by 7 bases, with 16 bases left in between. The CDR3 consists of 15 residues. Per germline, CDR1 SGHVS and CDR2 FQNEAQ. CDR3 in amino acids: CASSFGLSNGNIQYF. CDR3 DNA: TGTGCCAGCAGCTTCGGACTTTCGAACGGGAACATTCAGTACTTC.

As for this clone: The same CDR3 is also encoded by other DNA sequences in this sample. This chain joins TRBV7-8 and TRBJ2-7; weak D call: TRBD1 (6 bases). The CDR3 totals 14 residues. V lost 2 bases and J lost 3, with 11 bases in between. Germline CDR1 and CDR2: SGHVS and FQNEAQ. The CDR3 nucleotides read TGTGCCAGCAGCTTACGCCAGGGGATCTACGAGCAGTACTTC. Its protein product is CASSLRQGIYEQYF.